One T cell receptor (beta chain) is described in this entry. This sample was included in a study of blood T cell repertoires in COVID-19. Clinical histories supplied by participants themselves formed the basis of cohort assignment. V gave up 2 bases and J gave up 5 bases; unmatched junction bases: 5. The germline V gene has CDR1 SGHKS and CDR2 YYEKEE (reference sequence). This CDR3 is 15 amino acids long. TCRdb's table, derived via immunoSEQ multiplex PCR, lists solely in-frame clones and lacks some. The sample includes a few hundred thousand clones, 70% to 90% of them seen just once. Material for sequencing was PBMCs or T cells enriched from blood (not recorded which). This clonotype originated in a woman in her 50s who had recovered from COVID-19. V is TRBV5-5 and J is TRBJ1-5, with 9 bases aligning to TRBD1. CDR3 in DNA: TGTGCCAGCAGCTTAACCGGGACAGGGTATCAGCCCCAGCATTTT. Translating it yields CASSLTGTGYQPQHF. Supplemented by reference TRBV5-5 and TRBJ1-5, the full variable domain reads DAGVTQSPTHLIKTRGQQVTLRCSPISGHKSVSWYQQVLGQGPQFIFQYYEKEERGRGNFPDRFSARQFPNYSSELNVNALLLGDSALYLCASSLTGTGYQPQHFGDGTRLSIL.